What follows is one T cell receptor beta chain and its context. This sample was included in a study of identical twins. Germline CDR1 and CDR2: MNHEY and SVGAGI. This CDR3 is built from 13 residues. V lost 2 bases and J lost 5, with 7 bases in between. TCRdb re-called the 5' RACE reads with MiXCR, one entry per CDR3 protein. The sample consists of some 730,000 distinct CDR3 sequences, roughly 20% of them appearing once. These records were also assigned to another study, of T cells expressing NK-cell markers. That paper notes: Repertoire data for TCR beta were derived from sorted T cells (CD3+CD56+NKG2C+, CD3+CD56+NKG2C- and CD3+CD56-NKG2C+). Restricting sorting to alpha-beta TCR T cells was achieved in several experiments by an anti-gamma-delta TCR antibody.

The genes are TRBV6-5 and TRBJ2-1; D unclear. The source material was PBMCs. This TCR derives from a woman younger than 35 in good health. CDR3 in DNA: TGTGCCAGCAGTTACGATGGAGACAATGAGCAGTTCTTC. This encodes CASSYDGDNEQFF.